Listed below are T cell receptor beta chains from one sample, sequenced in a study of blood T cell repertoires in COVID-19. TCRdb's table, derived via immunoSEQ multiplex PCR, lists solely in-frame clones and lacks some. The table records under 200,000 clones, about 86% of them present only once. The source material was peripheral blood. The source is a man in his 60s with acute or convalescent COVID-19. CDR3s include the opening cysteine and the closing phenylalanine or tryptophan. A D gene is named only where the DNA matches it firmly. Size is omitted from some rows. Given values are once, few, many or a class for expanded clones.

j_call: TRBJ1-4
clone_size: NA
d_call: TRBD1
v_call: TRBV27
cdr3_aa: CASSPRTGVEEKLFF
cdr3_nt: TGTGCCAGCAGTCCCCGGACAGGGGTTGAAGAAAAACTGTTTTTT

j_call: TRBJ1-2
clone_size: NA
d_call: TRBD1
v_call: TRBV7-8
cdr3_aa: CASSFRQGALYGYTF
cdr3_nt: TGTGCCAGCAGCTTCAGACAGGGGGCTCTGTATGGCTACACCTTC

j_call: TRBJ2-7
clone_size: NA
d_call: NA
v_call: TRBV5-1
cdr3_aa: CASSSRAGEENEQYF
cdr3_nt: TGCGCCAGCAGCTCCAGGGCAGGGGAAGAGAACGAGCAGTACTTC

j_call: TRBJ1-5
clone_size: NA
d_call: TRBD1
v_call: TRBV6-5
cdr3_aa: CASSYRRGLWPQHF
cdr3_nt: TGTGCCAGCAGTTATCGCAGGGGGCTTTGGCCCCAGCATTTT

j_call: TRBJ1-5
clone_size: NA
d_call: NA
v_call: TRBV15
cdr3_aa: CATAGAGNQPQHF
cdr3_nt: TGTGCCACCGCCGGTGCGGGCAATCAGCCCCAGCATTTT

j_call: TRBJ2-2
clone_size: NA
d_call: NA
v_call: TRBV6-4
cdr3_aa: CASRPSATGELFF
cdr3_nt: TGTGCCAGCAGACCAAGCGCCACCGGGGAGCTGTTTTTT

j_call: TRBJ2-7
clone_size: NA
d_call: NA
v_call: TRBV6-5
cdr3_aa: CASSYGRLRGNEQYF
cdr3_nt: TGTGCCAGCAGTTACGGGAGGCTCAGGGGGAACGAGCAGTACTTC

j_call: TRBJ1-1
clone_size: few
d_call: NA
v_call: TRBV25-1
cdr3_aa: CASSPDSNTEAFF
cdr3_nt: TGTGCCAGCAGCCCGGACAGCAACACTGAAGCTTTCTTT

j_call: TRBJ1-1
clone_size: once
d_call: NA
v_call: TRBV28
cdr3_aa: CASSSPGQITEAFF
cdr3_nt: TGTGCCAGCAGTTCACCTGGGCAGATCACTGAAGCTTTCTTT

j_call: TRBJ2-1
clone_size: few
d_call: NA
v_call: TRBV29-1
cdr3_aa: CSVETSREQFF
cdr3_nt: TGCAGCGTTGAGACCAGCAGGGAGCAGTTCTTC

j_call: TRBJ2-2
clone_size: few
d_call: TRBD1
v_call: TRBV24-1
cdr3_aa: CATSEGQGGTGELFF
cdr3_nt: TGTGCCACCAGCGAGGGACAGGGTGGCACCGGGGAGCTGTTTTTT

j_call: TRBJ2-1
clone_size: NA
d_call: TRBD1
v_call: TRBV27
cdr3_aa: CASSSTGNEQFF
cdr3_nt: TGTGCCAGCAGTTCGACAGGGAATGAGCAGTTCTTC

j_call: TRBJ2-1
clone_size: NA
d_call: NA
v_call: TRBV3-1/TRBV3-2
cdr3_aa: CASSVRARSYNEQFF
cdr3_nt: TGTGCCAGCAGCGTAAGAGCTAGATCCTACAATGAGCAGTTCTTC

j_call: TRBJ2-5
clone_size: NA
d_call: TRBD2
v_call: TRBV5-4
cdr3_aa: CASSRGSGSVFGTQYF
cdr3_nt: TGTGCCAGCAGCAGAGGTAGCGGGAGTGTCTTCGGGACCCAGTACTTC

j_call: TRBJ1-1
clone_size: NA
d_call: NA
v_call: TRBV19
cdr3_aa: CASSIFWNTEAFF
cdr3_nt: TGTGCCAGTAGTATCTTCTGGAACACTGAAGCTTTCTTT

j_call: TRBJ2-5
clone_size: NA
d_call: NA
v_call: TRBV29-1
cdr3_aa: CSVGSMGGETQYF
cdr3_nt: TGCAGCGTTGGTAGTATGGGGGGAGAGACCCAGTACTTC

j_call: TRBJ2-1
clone_size: few
d_call: TRBD2
v_call: TRBV5-4
cdr3_aa: CASSFPAGGYNEQFF
cdr3_nt: TGTGCCAGCAGCTTCCCAGCGGGGGGGTACAATGAGCAGTTCTTC

j_call: TRBJ1-2
clone_size: NA
d_call: NA
v_call: TRBV2
cdr3_aa: CASSALQVGLGYTF
cdr3_nt: TGTGCCAGCAGTGCGCTCCAGGTGGGGCTAGGCTACACCTTC

j_call: TRBJ1-1
clone_size: NA
d_call: TRBD1
v_call: TRBV19
cdr3_aa: CASKQGGTEAFF
cdr3_nt: TGTGCCAGCAAACAGGGGGGGACTGAAGCTTTCTTT

j_call: TRBJ2-1
clone_size: NA
d_call: NA
v_call: TRBV7-6
cdr3_aa: CASSLLDREVNEQFF
cdr3_nt: TGTGCCAGCAGCTTACTGGACAGAGAGGTCAATGAGCAGTTCTTC